These 15 T cell receptor beta chains originate from one sample sequenced in a study of beta chain features in type 1 diabetes listed by TCRdb under 2018. General conclusions and limits of the study: A moderate but significant shortening of TCRB CDR3 length was observed in type 1 diabetes patients in all four CD4+ subsets.

These TCRs' antigens remain unknown. Libraries were prepared through the immunoSEQ multiplex PCR assay. The High Capacity cDNA Reverse Transcription Kit was used to reverse transcribe all of the isolated RNA, meaning that expressed TCRB transcripts were what got sequenced. TCRdb mirrors the immuneACCESS table, restricted to in-frame sequences. Some clones are absent from its copies; in checked studies, under half trace to an unresolved V gene, and the reason for the others is unknown. This sample lists around 250,000 clones; approximately 15% were detected once. The top ten clonotypes cover about 0.018% of the sample. The specimen was naive CD4+ T cells from blood. The cell subset or site label on this specimen signifies: true naive CD4+ T cells. These receptors all come from a man between 25 and 39 years old with type 1 diabetes.

V usage is TRBV7-2 and J usage is TRBJ1-1; tentative D call: TRBD1 (6 bases). The germline V and J ends were trimmed by 1 base and 1 base, with 16 bases remaining between them. Germline V gives CDR1 SGHTA, CDR2 FQGNSA. The CDR3 consists of 17 residues. The CDR3 DNA reads TGTGCCAGCAGCTTAGGGGGGACCCGCAGGGGGAACACTGAAGCTTTCTTT. This translates into CASSLGGTRRGNTEAFF.

This clone was found once. The chain uses TRBV7-9 and TRBJ2-7; D is uncertain. This CDR3 comprises 11 residues. The germline CDR1 and CDR2 sequences are SEHNR and FQNEAQ (reference sequence). V lost 5 bases to trimming and J lost 10 bases, with 12 bases between them. CDR3 bases: TGTGCCAGCAGCGCGACGACAAGTCAGTACTTC. Translated, it gives CASSATTSQYF. Full variable domain (rest looked up from reference TRBV7-9 and TRBJ2-7): DTGVSQNPRHKITKRGQNVTFRCDPISEHNRLYWYRQTLGQGPEFLTYFQNEAQLEKSRLLSDRFSAERPKGSFSTLEIQRTEQGDSAMYLCASSATTSQYFGPGTRLTVT.

The chain couples TRBV19 to TRBJ2-3; no definite D call. The CDR3 spans 16 residues. CDR1 and CDR2 (germline): LNHDA, SQIVND (reference sequence). Trimming shortened V by 3 bases and J by 3 bases, and 16 bases separated the two germline ends. In nucleotides, the CDR3 is TGTGCCAGTAGTATTGGCTACCAGGCGTATACAGATACGCAGTATTTT. This codes for CASSIGYQAYTDTQYF.

This clone was seen a handful of times. This chain uses TRBV9 with TRBJ1-1; D remains unclear. Germline loops: CDR1 SGDLS, CDR2 YYNGEE. This CDR3 is 14 amino acids long. V gave up 0 bases and J gave up 1 base, with 7 bases separating them. The CDR3 sequence is CASSVVEQNTEAFF. CDR3 nucleotides: TGTGCCAGCAGCGTAGTCGAACAGAACACTGAAGCTTTCTTT.

The chain has TRBV6-1 and TRBJ2-7; the D gene is possibly TRBD1 (5 bases). Looked up from germline, CDR1 is MNHNS and CDR2 is SASEGT. The CDR3 has 15 residues. Trimming took off 5 bases at V and 0 bases at J, with 14 bases between the two ends. Here the CDR3 DNA reads TGTGCCAGCAGTCCCCGGACACGCAGCTCCTACGAGCAGTACTTC. Amino acid sequence: CASSPRTRSSYEQYF.

There are a few counts of this clone. The chain combines TRBV7-9 with TRBJ1-2; D is possibly TRBD1 (6 bases). Trimming stripped 7 bases from V and 2 bases from J, with 11 bases between. In germline, CDR1 is SEHNR, CDR2 FQNEAQ (reference sequence). The CDR3 spans 13 residues. The CDR3 region has the DNA TGTGCCAGCACCTACGGACAGAACTATGGCTACACCTTC. This encodes CASTYGQNYGYTF. The full variable domain, completed using reference TRBV7-9 and TRBJ1-2, is DTGVSQNPRHKITKRGQNVTFRCDPISEHNRLYWYRQTLGQGPEFLTYFQNEAQLEKSRLLSDRFSAERPKGSFSTLEIQRTEQGDSAMYLCASTYGQNYGYTFGSGTRLTVV.

The V and J genes are TRBV4-2 and TRBJ1-5; D is unclear. V lost 3 bases to trimming and J lost 7 bases, with 16 bases between them. Germline V gene sequence: CDR1 LGHNA, CDR2 YNFKEQ. The CDR3 covers 15 residues. CDR3 in amino acids: CASSQASGPEQPQHF. The CDR3 nucleotides read TGTGCCAGCAGCCAGGCCTCTGGGCCAGAACAGCCCCAGCATTTT.

V is TRBV2 and J is TRBJ2-3; 8 nucleotides line up with TRBD2. Unmatched junction bases numbered 5, after V lost 6 bases and J lost 3 bases. The CDR3 length is 14 residues. Per germline, CDR1 SNHLY and CDR2 FYNNEI. CDR3 sequence: CASRAGEGTDTQYF. As DNA, the CDR3 is TGTGCCAGCAGAGCGGGGGAGGGGACAGATACGCAGTATTTT.

V usage is TRBV5-6 and J usage is TRBJ2-7; 12 positions agree with TRBD2. The CDR3 runs 15 residues. Germline CDR1 reads SGHDT; CDR2 reads YYEEEE. After removal of 5 bases from V and 2 bases from J, the junction contained 5 bases not matched to a gene. The CDR3 region is CASSWTSGITYEQYF. The CDR3 DNA reads as TGTGCCAGCAGTTGGACTAGCGGGATAACCTACGAGCAGTACTTC.

The CDR3 DNA is TGTGCCAGTGGGGCTAGGGCAGGGAACACTGAAGCTTTCTTT. It is translated as CASGARAGNTEAFF. The chain is built from TRBV19 and TRBJ1-1; possibly TRBD1 for D (5 bases). V shed 8 bases and J shed 1 base, with 14 bases lying between them. Germline V gene lookup returns CDR1 LNHDA and CDR2 SQIVND (reference sequence). This CDR3 has 14 residues.

This clone was counted between two and nine times. The V call is TRBV7-2, the J call TRBJ1-5; D is uncertain. Trimming took 3 bases from V and 6 from J, leaving 12 bases between them. The length of the CDR3 is 14 residues. Germline V gene sequence: CDR1 SGHTA, CDR2 FQGNSA. CDR3 loop: CASSFRPEGQPQHF. CDR3 sequence (DNA): TGTGCCAGCAGCTTTCGTCCGGAGGGTCAGCCCCAGCATTTT.

The chain carries TRBV18 and TRBJ1-1, with 7 positions matching TRBD1. The CDR3 runs to 15 residues. V lost 1 base, J lost 3 bases, and 5 bases stayed unmatched. Germline CDR1 is KGHSH and CDR2 is LQKENI. Written as DNA, the CDR3 is TGTGCCAGCTCACCACAACAGGGGAAGGACACTGAAGCTTTCTTT. Protein: CASSPQQGKDTEAFF. The entire variable domain, with the rest obtained from reference TRBV18 and TRBJ1-1, is as follows: NAGVMQNPRHLVRRRGQEARLRCSPMKGHSHVYWYRQLPEEGLKFMVYLQKENIIDESGMPKERFSAEFPKEGPSILRIQQVVRGDSAAYFCASSPQQGKDTEAFFGQGTRLTVV.

The chain employs TRBV5-6 and TRBJ2-4, with TRBD1 identical over 7 bases. J lost 1 base, V lost 3 bases, and 7 bases had no gene match. CDR3 length equals 16 residues. Germline V gives CDR1 SGHDT, CDR2 YYEEEE. The DNA for the CDR3 is TGTGCCAGCAGCTACAGGGGTTCTGGGGCCAAAAACATTCAGTACTTC. Translation gives CASSYRGSGAKNIQYF.

The rearrangement joins TRBV30 to TRBJ1-2, with D maybe TRBD1 (6 bases). Germline CDR1 is GTSNPN and CDR2 is SVGIG (reference sequence). The germline V and J ends were trimmed by 1 base and 6 bases, with 12 bases remaining between them. The CDR3 length is 13 residues. CDR3 loop: CAWSAGAGDGYTF. The CDR3, as DNA: TGTGCCTGGAGTGCAGGGGCAGGGGATGGCTACACCTTC.

This chain joins TRBV5-1 and TRBJ2-1, with D possibly being TRBD1 (6 bases). The length of the CDR3 is 14 residues. V lost 0 bases and J lost 8, with 12 bases in between. From germline, CDR1 is SGHRS and CDR2 YFSETQ. In nucleotides, the CDR3 is TGCGCCAGCAGCTTGGGTCTCAAGGGGGATGAGCAGTTCTTC. Protein sequence: CASSLGLKGDEQFF.